This T cell receptor (beta chain) was obtained from a study of blood T cells in healthy people across ages. Overall study findings and caveats: Researchers judged that diversity estimates from one million T cells fell short of true values. There were more naive CD4+ cells and higher diversity in long-lived donors than in aged donors. There was a strong correlation between TCR beta diversity and naive T cell percentage.

This clonotype was seen a handful of times. What it recognizes is unknown. It was with a sample-barcoded 5' primer and a J-beta primer mix that a second PCR of about 7 to 12 cycles was run. TCRdb re-derived calls from the 5' RACE reads in MiXCR, one entry per CDR3 protein. The table includes about 680,000 distinct CDR3 sequences, around half detected once. This receptor was identified in a woman aged 55-70 years in good health. Sequenced material: blood.

CDR3 DNA sequence: TGTGCCAGCAGTCGCGGGACAGGGGCTCGTGGCTACACCTTC. This gives the protein CASSRGTGARGYTF. This chain links TRBV12-3 or TRBV12-4 with TRBJ1-2; TRBD1 aligns across 10 bases. J was trimmed by 7 bases and V by 5 bases; bases with no gene match: 7. The CDR3 is made up of 14 amino acids.